Listed here are 31 T cell receptor beta chains from one sample, sequenced in a study of cytomegalovirus exposure and HLA in healthy donors (dated by TCRdb to between 2016 and 2019). Receptor libraries were prepared by the immunoSEQ multiplex PCR assay. For the multiplex PCR, a mixture combining 60 forward primers for TCR Vbeta segments and 13 reverse primers for TCR Jbeta segments was used. Drawn from immuneACCESS, this table holds only the in-frame rearrangements with V and J called that TCRdb kept. Clones are partly lost; checked studies trace under half to an unresolved V gene and leave the rest unexplained. For this sample there are under 200,000 clones; about 84% appear just once. The ten most abundant clones make up 1% to 1.5% of the sample. Sequencing was carried out using PBMCs. The receptors derive from a man aged 45 to 65 in good health and CMV-seropositive.

This chain links TRBV28 with TRBJ2-5; 7 bases align to TRBD1. The CDR3 extends over 20 amino acids. Germline V CDR1 and CDR2: MDHEN, SYDVKM. The V gene end was trimmed by 3 bases and the J gene end by 0 bases; junction bases not matched to a gene: 19. The CDR3 is CASSFPGLRVRQGHQETQYF. DNA of the CDR3: TGTGCCAGCAGTTTCCCAGGGCTGCGAGTCCGACAGGGACACCAAGAGACCCAGTACTTC.

V usage is TRBV11-2 and J usage is TRBJ2-1; 10 bases are a match to TRBD2. Trimming at V came to 3 bases and at J to 6 bases, leaving 5 bases not matched to a gene. The CDR3 consists of 15 residues. The germline V gene encodes CDR1 SGHAT and CDR2 FQNNGV. The DNA for the CDR3 is TGTGCCAGCAGCTTTTTAGCGGGAGGAGTCAATGAGCAGTTCTTC. Amino acid sequence: CASSFLAGGVNEQFF.

V is TRBV15 and J is TRBJ2-6; D gene uncertain. Germline V gene lookup returns CDR1 LNHNV and CDR2 YYDKDF (reference sequence). CDR3 length equals 16 residues. Trimming took 3 bases from V and 4 from J, leaving 13 bases between them. Here the CDR3 DNA reads TGTGCCACCAGCAGGGTCTTAGCTGTGGGGGCCAACGTCCTGACTTTC. Amino acids: CATSRVLAVGANVLTF.

The sample holds one count of this clone. The CDR3, as DNA: TGTGCCACAAAGAGCGGCAGGGGACCCTACAATGAGCAGTTCTTC. Translating gives CATKSGRGPYNEQFF. The V gene is TRBV6-1, the J gene TRBJ2-1, with D possibly being TRBD1 (6 bases). CDR3 size: 15 residues. V dropped 10 bases and J dropped 2 bases, with 18 bases sitting between them. Germline lookup yields CDR1 MNHNS and CDR2 SASEGT.

This rearrangement joins TRBV6-5 to TRBJ1-1; TRBD1 aligns across 8 bases. V was pared by 6 bases and J by 4 bases, with 7 bases of the junction left unmatched. Germline lookup yields CDR1 MNHEY and CDR2 SVGAGI. The CDR3 has 14 amino acids. Here the CDR3 DNA reads TGTGCCAGCAGATACGCCGGGACAGGCACTGAAGCTTTCTTT. It encodes CASRYAGTGTEAFF.

The chain is built from TRBV12-5 and TRBJ2-1, with D uncertain. Trimming pared 1 base from V and 9 bases from J, leaving 7 bases between. The CDR3 length is 12 residues. Germline values: CDR1 LGHNT, CDR2 FRNRAP. The CDR3 region is CASGLAGGEQFF. The DNA of the CDR3 is TGTGCTAGTGGTTTGGCCGGTGGTGAGCAGTTCTTC.

The chain links TRBV4-3 to TRBJ2-1; the D gene is possibly TRBD2 (6 bases). Germline CDR1 and CDR2: LGHNA and YSLEER. This CDR3 contains 16 residues. Trimming cost V 2 bases and J 4 bases, with 15 bases left between them. The CDR3 DNA sequence: TGCGCCAGCAGCCAACTCGGTAGCGGAGGATACAATGAGCAGTTCTTC. This gives the protein CASSQLGSGGYNEQFF.

The chain employs TRBV4-2 and TRBJ2-7, with D maybe TRBD2 (5 bases). Germline V gene sequence: CDR1 LGHNA, CDR2 YNFKEQ. The CDR3 spans 13 residues. V lost 1 base to trimming and J lost 6 bases, with 10 bases between them. The CDR3 reads CASSQVKGSEQYF. As DNA, the CDR3 is TGTGCCAGCAGCCAAGTGAAAGGGAGCGAGCAGTACTTC.

The rearrangement uses TRBV28 and TRBJ1-5, with D possibly matching TRBD1 (5 bases). In germline, CDR1 is MDHEN, CDR2 SYDVKM. The germline V and J ends were trimmed by 1 base and 2 bases, with 9 bases remaining between them. This CDR3 is built from 15 residues. The CDR3 region is CASSLFRDGNQPQHF. CDR3 bases: TGTGCCAGCAGTTTATTCAGGGATGGCAATCAGCCCCAGCATTTT.

Here the CDR3 DNA reads TGCGCCAGCAGCTTGATAGAGGGCTCAGATACGCAGTATTTT. Translating it yields CASSLIEGSDTQYF. The J gene is TRBJ2-3, the V gene TRBV5-1, with a possible D match to TRBD2 (5 bases). Germline values: CDR1 SGHRS, CDR2 YFSETQ. Trimming shortened V by 1 base and J by 4 bases, and 10 bases separated the two germline ends. This CDR3 is built from 14 residues.

The chain combines TRBV6-1 with TRBJ2-2, with D hard to call. Germline assignment: CDR1 MNHNS and CDR2 SASEGT. The CDR3 runs 17 residues. V shed 4 bases and J shed 5 bases, with 20 bases lying between them. CDR3: CASSVRGARGTTGELFF. CDR3 coding DNA: TGTGCCAGCAGTGTCCGTGGAGCCAGAGGAACTACCGGGGAGCTGTTTTTT.

V gene TRBV5-1 combines with J gene TRBJ2-2; D perhaps matches TRBD2 (6 bases). This CDR3 region has 14 residues. V was clipped by 2 bases and J by 8 bases, with 13 bases between them. The germline gives CDR1 SGHRS, CDR2 YFSETQ. CDR3 coding DNA: TGCGCCAGCAGCTTTGCCACCGGACTAGGGGAGCTGTTTTTT. Amino acids: CASSFATGLGELFF. Together with reference TRBV5-1 and TRBJ2-2, the CDR3 gives the full variable domain: KAGVTQTPRYLIKTRGQQVTLSCSPISGHRSVSWYQQTPGQGLQFLFEYFSETQRNKGNFPGRFSGRQFSNSRSEMNVSTLELGDSALYLCASSFATGLGELFFGEGSRLTVL.

This clone occurred once. This chain links TRBV4-1 with TRBJ2-1; 9 nucleotides align to TRBD1. The germline V gene has CDR1 MGHRA and CDR2 YSYEKL. With 1 base clipped from V and 8 bases from J, the junction kept 6 bases outside the gene matches. The length of the CDR3 is 15 residues. In nucleotides, the CDR3 is TGCGCCAGCAGCCAAGCTCCGGGACAGGGATATGAGCAGTTCTTC. It specifies CASSQAPGQGYEQFF.

This chain connects TRBV7-9 to TRBJ2-5; TRBD2 matches 8 bases. The CDR3 is made up of 14 amino acids. From germline, CDR1 is SEHNR and CDR2 FQNEAQ (reference sequence). V lost 4 bases, J lost 2 bases, and 3 bases stayed unmatched. Here the CDR3 reads CASSSPSGQETQYF. The CDR3 coding sequence is TGTGCCAGCAGCTCCCCTAGCGGGCAAGAGACCCAGTACTTC.

The chain combines TRBV29-1 with TRBJ1-1; D perhaps matches TRBD1 (6 bases). Trimming removed 4 bases at V and 0 bases at J, with 9 bases between. The germline V gene encodes CDR1 SQVTM and CDR2 ANQGSEA. This CDR3 is built from 13 residues. The CDR3: CSVGTVMNTEAFF. The CDR3 DNA follows: TGCAGCGTTGGGACAGTTATGAACACTGAAGCTTTCTTT.

The V and J genes are TRBV7-9 and TRBJ2-3; 13 bases align to TRBD2. Trimming took 3 bases from V and 3 from J; bases not matched to a gene: 6. CDR3 size: 17 residues. The germline V gene has CDR1 SEHNR and CDR2 FQNEAQ (reference sequence). The CDR3 loop is CASSFRTSGGATDTQYF. In DNA form, the CDR3 reads TGTGCCAGCAGCTTCCGCACTAGCGGGGGGGCGACAGATACGCAGTATTTT.

This chain links TRBV27 with TRBJ2-1, with TRBD2 matching over 11 bases. CDR3 size: 15 residues. From germline, CDR1 is MNHEY and CDR2 SMNVEV (reference sequence). V trimming: 5 bases; J trimming: 7 bases; junction bases outside the gene matches: 7. The CDR3 is CASSLGLAGKNEQFF. The CDR3 region has the DNA TGTGCCAGCAGTCTCGGACTAGCGGGTAAGAATGAGCAGTTCTTC.

This chain links TRBV6-5 with TRBJ1-4; 8 nucleotides agree with TRBD1. Germline CDR1 and CDR2: MNHEY and SVGAGI. V shed 2 bases and J 5 bases; nucleotides not matched to a gene: 1. The CDR3 is 14 amino acids. The CDR3 reads CASSYDRGNEKLFF. The CDR3 DNA reads TGTGCCAGCAGTTACGACAGGGGAAATGAAAAACTGTTTTTT.

J is TRBJ2-3 and V is TRBV9; TRBD1 might be the D (6 bases). The V end was cut by 4 bases, the J end by 1 base, with 13 bases between. Germline loops: CDR1 SGDLS, CDR2 YYNGEE. The CDR3 consists of 15 residues. For the CDR3, the DNA is TGTGCCAGCAGCCCACAGGGCATGGGCACAGATACGCAGTATTTT. It encodes CASSPQGMGTDTQYF.

As to this clone: Other DNA sequences in this specimen translate into the identical CDR3. The chain couples TRBV5-1 to TRBJ2-3, with D possibly matching TRBD2 (6 bases). Trimming shortened V by 1 base and J by 0 bases, and 9 bases separated the two germline ends. This CDR3 region has 15 residues. Germline CDR1 reads SGHRS; CDR2 reads YFSETQ. The CDR3 is CASSLSGTSTDTQYF. The CDR3 DNA reads as TGCGCCAGCAGCTTGTCCGGGACTAGCACAGATACGCAGTATTTT.

This clone was observed a handful of times. The chain combines TRBV9 with TRBJ2-1; 10 positions match TRBD2. Losses at the gene ends were 4 bases for V and 4 bases for J; bases not matched to a gene: 5. The CDR3 covers 15 residues. Germline V lookup: CDR1 SGDLS, CDR2 YYNGEE. The CDR3 protein is CASSLTSGPYNEQFF. As DNA, the CDR3 is TGTGCCAGCAGCCTGACTAGCGGGCCTTACAATGAGCAGTTCTTC.

The J gene is TRBJ1-2, the V gene TRBV11-2; TRBD1 matches at 7 bases. The ends lost 3 bases at V and 8 bases at J; junction bases unmatched: 12. The germline gives CDR1 SGHAT, CDR2 FQNNGV. The CDR3 extends over 15 amino acids. The chain's CDR3 is CASSFYSDRVDGYTF. The CDR3 nucleotides are TGTGCCAGCAGCTTCTATAGCGACAGGGTGGACGGCTACACCTTC.

The rearrangement uses TRBV7-2 and TRBJ2-5; TRBD2 aligns across 7 bases. The CDR3 extends over 15 amino acids. Per the germline V gene, CDR1 is SGHTA and CDR2 is FQGNSA. V was clipped by 0 bases and J by 7 bases; unmatched bases: 8. CDR3 region: CASSLAPATGGTQYF. CDR3 in DNA: TGTGCCAGCAGCTTAGCCCCAGCCACGGGGGGGACCCAGTACTTC.

The J gene is TRBJ2-7, the V gene TRBV5-1; D ambiguous. V was shortened by 6 bases and J by 0 bases, with 13 bases between the two germline ends. The CDR3 covers 14 residues. Germline-derived CDR1 and CDR2 are SGHRS and YFSETQ. CDR3 in amino acids: CASTVGSYSYEQYF. CDR3 sequence (DNA): TGCGCCAGCACCGTGGGCTCCTACTCCTACGAGCAGTACTTC. The full variable domain, completed using reference TRBV5-1 and TRBJ2-7, is KAGVTQTPRYLIKTRGQQVTLSCSPISGHRSVSWYQQTPGQGLQFLFEYFSETQRNKGNFPGRFSGRQFSNSRSEMNVSTLELGDSALYLCASTVGSYSYEQYFGPGTRLTVT.

The chain is built from TRBV6-6 and TRBJ2-1, with TRBD2 identical over 9 bases. The CDR3 has 14 amino acids. With 4 bases clipped from V and 4 bases from J, the junction kept 2 bases outside the gene matches. CDR1 and CDR2 from the germline V gene are MNHNY and SVGAGI (reference sequence). The CDR3 coding sequence is TGTGCCAGCAGTTCTGGACTAGCGTACAATGAGCAGTTCTTC. Amino acid sequence: CASSSGLAYNEQFF.

The rearrangement links TRBV30 to TRBJ1-4, with TRBD1 as a possible D gene (6 bases). Trimming stripped 7 bases from V and 6 bases from J, with 18 bases between. The germline V gene has CDR1 GTSNPN and CDR2 SVGIG (reference sequence). This CDR3 spans 14 amino acids. CDR3 residues: CASHRDIGHEKLFF. The CDR3 coding sequence is TGTGCCTCACACAGGGACATCGGGCATGAAAAACTGTTTTTT.

This clone appeared a few times. The chain joins TRBV18 to TRBJ2-3, with 7 bases that match TRBD2. Germline CDR1 reads KGHSH; CDR2 reads LQKENI. J lost 4 bases, V lost 8 bases, and 3 bases had no gene match. There are 12 residues in the CDR3. CDR3 bases: TGTGCCAGCCGGGGGGAAGCAGATACGCAGTATTTT. Translated, it gives CASRGEADTQYF.

The V gene is TRBV5-8, the J gene TRBJ1-6; possibly TRBD1 for D (6 bases). This CDR3 is built from 12 residues. CDR1 SGHTS and CDR2 YDEGEE come from the germline V gene. V dropped 4 bases and J dropped 13 bases, with 12 bases sitting between them. The CDR3 loop reads CASSARQAPLHF. DNA for the CDR3: TGTGCCAGCAGCGCGCGACAGGCCCCCCTCCACTTT. Looking up the rest from reference TRBV5-8 and TRBJ1-6 gives the full variable domain: EAGVTQSPTHLIKTRGQQATLRCSPISGHTSVYWYQQALGLGLQFLLWYDEGEERNRGNFPPRFSGRQFPNYSSELNVNALELEDSALYLCASSARQAPLHFGNGTRLTVT.

The genes are TRBV2 and TRBJ1-2; a weak D match, TRBD1 (5 bases). The CDR3 runs to 12 residues. The germline V gene encodes CDR1 SNHLY and CDR2 FYNNEI. V dropped 1 base and J dropped 8 bases, with 8 bases sitting between them. The CDR3: CASSEGGWGYTF. In DNA form, the CDR3 reads TGTGCCAGCAGTGAAGGGGGCTGGGGCTACACCTTC.

The chain uses TRBV6-1 and TRBJ2-3; tentatively, D is TRBD2 (5 bases). The length of the CDR3 is 15 residues. Trimming left V 0 bases short and J 1 base short, with 8 bases between. Germline-derived CDR1 and CDR2 are MNHNS and SASEGT. The CDR3 region is CASSEADSRTDTQYF. CDR3 nucleotide sequence: TGTGCCAGCAGTGAAGCGGACTCCCGCACAGATACGCAGTATTTT.

This sequence joins TRBV15 and TRBJ1-3, with D unresolved. Germline assignment: CDR1 LNHNV and CDR2 YYDKDF (reference sequence). V shed 0 bases and J shed 0 bases, with 9 bases lying between them. CDR3 length: 16 amino acids. In nucleotides, the CDR3 is TGTGCCACCAGCAGAGATCCGGGGAACTCTGGAAACACCATATATTTT. Encoded protein: CATSRDPGNSGNTIYF.